The TCR beta chain described here comes from a study of identical twins. Trimming shortened V by 0 bases and J by 0 bases, and 1 base separated the two germline ends. CDR3 length equals 13 residues. CDR1 and CDR2 (germline): MNHEY, SMNVEV (reference sequence). All donors comprised healthy Caucasians. cDNA carried unique molecular identifiers, and a universal primer site was added by template switching. Using its own MiXCR run on the 5' RACE reads, TCRdb lists one record per CDR3 protein. Of fewer than 800,000 distinct CDR3 sequences listed, 7% to 7.5% are singletons. There are many counts of this clonotype. Antigen unknown. Study-wide findings and caveats: Insertions were reduced in abundant cord blood beta clonotypes but not in memory repertoires. Modelling underestimated the level of out-of-frame TCR alpha sharing observed in monozygotic twins.

Another study also made use of these data, one on yellow fever vaccine responses in identical twins.

The sample taken for sequencing was PBMCs. The chain links TRBV27 to TRBJ2-3; D remains ambiguous. This receptor was obtained from a woman under 30 in good health. The CDR3 DNA is TGTGCCAGCAGTTTATCCAGCACAGATACGCAGTATTTT. As protein: CASSLSSTDTQYF.